Presented here are 22 T cell receptor beta chains from one specimen sequenced in a study of OX40 agonist ivuxolimab in advanced cancers. The table came from immunoSEQ multiplex PCR; TCRdb's copy has only in-frame clones and leaves some out. The table records around 72,000 clones, 75% to 90% of them present only once. The specimen comprised CD4+ or CD8+ T cells sorted from blood, sampled in a trial of the OX40 agonist ivuxolimab. Receptors originate from an adult with an advanced solid tumor such as melanoma, head and neck, liver or kidney cancer.

The V call is TRBV6-1, the J call TRBJ2-7; TRBD1 matches at 10 bases. The CDR3 length is 14 residues. Germline V gene data show CDR1 as MNHNS and CDR2 as SASEGT. The junction had 3 bases not matched to a gene; V was cut back by 3 bases and J by 4 bases. In DNA form, the CDR3 reads TGTGCCAGCAGTGATAGGGGACAGGGGTACGAGCAGTACTTC. Translating gives CASSDRGQGYEQYF.

CDR3 sequence: CASSPGTGIWDEQFF. The CDR3 DNA is TGTGCCAGCAGCCCGGGGACAGGGATCTGGGATGAGCAGTTCTTC. The chain carries TRBV5-4 and TRBJ2-1; 9 nucleotides align to TRBD1. Germline V gives CDR1 SGHNT, CDR2 YYREEE (reference sequence). V shed 4 bases and J 8 bases; nucleotides not matched to a gene: 10. The CDR3 is made up of 15 amino acids.

The genes are TRBV7-9 and TRBJ2-7; maybe TRBD1 (6 bases). Trimming removed 5 bases at V and 4 bases at J, with 9 bases between. The CDR3 is 12 residues long. Germline-derived CDR1 and CDR2 are SEHNR and FQNEAQ (reference sequence). The CDR3 coding sequence is TGTGCCAGCAGCACACAGGGATACGAGCAGTACTTC. Translated: CASSTQGYEQYF.

The chain links TRBV28 to TRBJ2-7; the match to TRBD1 covers 7 bases. With 7 bases clipped from V and 1 base from J, the junction kept 4 bases outside the gene matches. CDR1 and CDR2 (germline): MDHEN, SYDVKM. This CDR3 region has 13 residues. The CDR3 nucleotides read TGTGCCAGCAAGGCAGGGGGATCCTACGAGCAGTACTTC. Translation gives CASKAGGSYEQYF.

The chain employs TRBV4-1 and TRBJ2-1; D is unclear. CDR3 length: 11 amino acids. Trimming removed 0 bases from V and 14 bases from J, with 8 bases in between. Germline V lookup: CDR1 MGHRA, CDR2 YSYEKL. CDR3 sequence: CASSQERRKFF. The DNA for the CDR3 is TGCGCCAGCAGCCAAGAACGTAGGAAGTTCTTC.

This clone was seen only a few times. V is TRBV4-3 and J is TRBJ1-4, with D tentatively TRBD1 (5 bases). V lost 4 bases, J lost 5 bases, and 14 bases lay in between. Looked up from germline, CDR1 is LGHNA and CDR2 is YSLEER. The CDR3 is made up of 15 amino acids. CDR3 protein: CASSRSLEGNEKLFF. The CDR3 DNA follows: TGCGCCAGCAGCCGGTCGCTAGAGGGGAATGAAAAACTGTTTTTT.

V is TRBV5-1 and J is TRBJ2-2, with a tentative D call TRBD2 (6 bases). The germline V gene encodes CDR1 SGHRS and CDR2 YFSETQ. CDR3 length: 18 amino acids. Trimming cost V 2 bases and J 6 bases, with 23 bases left between them. The DNA for the CDR3 is TGCGCCAGCAGCTTTAATTATGGAGGGGTAGGACTTGCCGGGGAGCTGTTTTTT. It yields the protein CASSFNYGGVGLAGELFF.

As DNA, the CDR3 is TGTGCCAGCAGTTGGGACACCCAGAGGACTGAAGCTTTCTTT. This encodes CASSWDTQRTEAFF. The chain combines TRBV7-9 with TRBJ1-1; D may be TRBD1 (6 bases). Germline assignment: CDR1 SEHNR and CDR2 FQNEAQ (reference sequence). Trimming took 6 bases from V and 5 from J, leaving 16 bases between them. The CDR3 has 14 amino acids.

This clone was observed a single time. The rearrangement uses TRBV12-5 and TRBJ1-4; weak D call: TRBD1 (6 bases). Looked up from germline, CDR1 is LGHNT and CDR2 is FRNRAP. This CDR3 is 15 amino acids long. Deletions cut 6 bases from V and 0 bases from J, with 11 bases between. Written as DNA, the CDR3 is TGTGCTAGTGGACCAGGGGTTTCAACTAATGAAAAACTGTTTTTT. This gives the protein CASGPGVSTNEKLFF.

This clone was seen only once. The chain uses TRBV7-2 and TRBJ2-7, with unresolved D. Trimming removed 2 bases at V and 10 bases at J, with 12 bases between. Looked up from germline, CDR1 is SGHTA and CDR2 is FQGNSA. The CDR3 length is 12 residues. This CDR3 is CASSLRPRPQYF. CDR3 in DNA: TGTGCCAGCAGCTTAAGACCAAGACCTCAGTACTTC.

Comments on this clone: Germline and junction disagree at one end, which may indicate a read error. The chain employs TRBV28 and TRBJ2-2; perhaps TRBD2 as D (5 bases). This CDR3 spans 12 amino acids. Germline V CDR1 and CDR2: MDHEN, SYDVKM. DNA for the CDR3: TGTGCCGGCAGTATAAGTACGGGGAAGCTGTTTTTT. This sequence encodes CAGSISTGKLFF.

The rearrangement links TRBV11-1 to TRBJ2-7, with TRBD1 identical over 10 bases. This CDR3 is 14 amino acids long. The germline V gene encodes CDR1 SGHAT and CDR2 FQDESV (reference sequence). V shed 4 bases, J shed 2 bases, and the junction held 2 bases outside the gene matches. The CDR3, as DNA: TGTGCCAGCAGCTCAGGACAGGGGGCCTACGAGCAGTACTTC. Its protein is CASSSGQGAYEQYF.

The gene calls are TRBV6-5 and TRBJ1-5; the match to TRBD1 covers 9 bases. The CDR3 totals 15 residues. V dropped 9 bases and J dropped 6; count of bases not matched to a gene: 12. CDR1 is MNHEY, CDR2 SVGAGI, per germline. The chain's CDR3 is CASRRTGDRGQPQHF. DNA for the CDR3: TGTGCCAGTCGCCGGACAGGGGACCGGGGTCAGCCCCAGCATTTT.

The V and J genes are TRBV4-1 and TRBJ1-1, with a tentative D call TRBD1 (5 bases). Germline V lookup: CDR1 MGHRA, CDR2 YSYEKL. Trimming cost V 5 bases and J 1 base, with 14 bases left between them. This CDR3 comprises 15 residues. The CDR3: CASSMRDGRNTEAFF. In DNA form, the CDR3 reads TGCGCCAGCAGCATGCGGGACGGCAGGAACACTGAAGCTTTCTTT.

The CDR3 DNA is TGTGCCAGCAGCTTGGGTGCCGCTAATGAAAAACTGTTTTTT. It is translated as CASSLGAANEKLFF. The gene calls are TRBV5-8 and TRBJ1-4; no clear D gene. V was shortened by 0 bases and J by 3 bases, with 6 bases between the two germline ends. The CDR3 runs 14 residues. CDR1 SGHTS and CDR2 YDEGEE come from the germline V gene.

This clone showed up just a few times. This chain joins TRBV29-1 and TRBJ1-1; no reliable D call. Trimming left V 6 bases short and J 5 bases short, with 13 bases between. CDR1 is SQVTM and CDR2 is ANQGSEA in the germline V gene. The CDR3 contains 12 residues. CDR3 DNA sequence: TGCAGCGTCCAACACAAGAGTACTGAAGCTTTCTTT. This encodes CSVQHKSTEAFF.

The V call is TRBV5-1, the J call TRBJ2-3; no firm D call. Germline V CDR1 and CDR2: SGHRS, YFSETQ. Trimming removed 7 bases from V and 3 bases from J, with 15 bases in between. The CDR3 is made up of 14 amino acids. The CDR3 DNA is TGCGCCAGCTGCCCTTCAGGTCTTACAGATACGCAGTATTTT. This translates into CASCPSGLTDTQYF.

CDR3 residues: CASGVQGDTEAFF. CDR3 sequence (DNA): TGTGCATCAGGGGTCCAGGGGGACACTGAAGCTTTCTTT. The rearrangement joins TRBV7-3 to TRBJ1-1; 7 bases are a match to TRBD1. Per germline, CDR1 SGHTA and CDR2 FQGTGA. This CDR3 comprises 13 residues.

V gene TRBV28 combines with J gene TRBJ2-7; D may be TRBD1 or TRBD2 (5 bases each). The germline V gene has CDR1 MDHEN and CDR2 SYDVKM. The V gene lost 2 bases and the J gene lost 5 bases, with 13 bases spanning the gap. CDR3 size: 14 residues. CDR3 sequence (DNA): TGTGCCAGCAGTTTAGCGGGCAGGGCCCACGAGCAGTACTTC. Its translation is CASSLAGRAHEQYF. The full variable domain, in which reference TRBV28 and TRBJ2-7 provide the parts outside the CDR3, is DVKVTQSSRYLVKRTGEKVFLECVQDMDHENMFWYRQDPGLGLRLIYFSYDVKMKEKGDIPEGYSVSREKKERFSLILESASTNQTSMYLCASSLAGRAHEQYFGPGTRLTVT.

The chain uses TRBV27 and TRBJ2-1; 8 bases align to TRBD2. After removal of 6 bases from V and 4 bases from J, the junction contained 11 bases not matched to a gene. The CDR3 contains 16 residues. Germline values: CDR1 MNHEY, CDR2 SMNVEV (reference sequence). Written as DNA, the CDR3 is TGTGCCAGCAGCCCGACCCGGGGGGGCGTTTACAATGAGCAGTTCTTC. Its protein is CASSPTRGGVYNEQFF.

This rearrangement joins TRBV29-1 to TRBJ1-2, with D perhaps matching TRBD1 (5 bases). V was cut by 1 base and J by 7 bases, with 10 bases left in between. CDR1 is SQVTM and CDR2 is ANQGSEA in the germline V gene. This CDR3 is 12 amino acids long. The DNA of the CDR3 is TGCAGCGTTGAAGGCCAGGGACGTGGCTACACCTTC. It encodes CSVEGQGRGYTF.

The chain uses TRBV5-4 and TRBJ2-7, with 7 bases that match TRBD1. The ends lost 1 base at V and 0 bases at J; junction bases unmatched: 1. Germline V gene lookup returns CDR1 SGHNT and CDR2 YYREEE (reference sequence). The CDR3 is made up of 14 amino acids. The CDR3 bases are TGTGCCAGCAGCTTGTGGACAGGCTCCTACGAGCAGTACTTC. Translation gives CASSLWTGSYEQYF.